Detailed here is one TCR beta chain. What it binds is unknown. The sample comes from a study of T cells expressing NK-cell markers. Across the study: TCR beta repertoires came from sorted CD3+CD56+NKG2C+, CD3+CD56+NKG2C- and CD3+CD56-NKG2C+ T cells.

The cDNA for TCR beta came from 5'RACE template switching with UMIs. With the 5' RACE reads reprocessed, TCRdb shows one record per CDR3 protein and no DNA. This table lists 500,000 to 700,000 distinct CDR3 sequences. The CDR3 is 15 amino acids. CDR1 and CDR2 (germline): DFQATT, SNEGSKA (reference sequence). The study's findings and limits: Several donors showed these clonotypes also leading the CD3+CD56-NKG2C+ fraction. Questions lingered over whether expanded NKG2C+ T cell clones were HCMV-specific.

This sequence originates from a young man in good health. The sample was blood T cells: a sorted CD56 or NKG2C T cell subset, CD4+ or CD8+ T cells, or bulk PBMC T cells (not recorded which). The chain recombines TRBV20-1 with TRBJ2-1; TCRdb's D call, TRBD2, is unchecked because there is no DNA. The CDR3 loop reads CSATSTSGRISEQFF.